This TCR beta chain emerged from a study of shared clonotypes between healthy human individuals. As for the study in general: Three CD4 naive, three CD4 memory, two CD8 naive and one CD8 memory plate were used per donor.

Findings and limits, study-wide: What limited the represented genetic and exposure-history diversity was the small number of donors. Shared clonotypes across all four donors exceeded non-shared ones in generation probability.

Researchers divided each subset's genomic DNA evenly across several immunoSEQ plates. Profiled with immunoSEQ multiplex PCR; TCRdb holds only in-frame clones, not every one. The sample holds millions of clones, 95% seen once. V was clipped by 5 bases and J by 6 bases, with 8 bases between them. Germline-derived CDR1 and CDR2 are SGHTA and FQGNSA. The CDR3 length is 12 residues. Notes on this clone: Its specificity is unknown.

The sequence came from a man aged 18-30 years in good health. The sequenced sample consisted of naive CD4+ T cells sorted from blood. The subset was: CD45RA+ positively selected. This chain uses TRBV7-2 with TRBJ2-4; tentative D call: TRBD1 (6 bases). The CDR3 loop is CASSPGVNIQYF. The DNA for the CDR3 is TGTGCCAGCAGCCCAGGGGTAAACATTCAGTACTTC.